These 30 T cell receptor beta chains were sequenced from one sample in a study of blood T cell repertoires in COVID-19. Sequencing used immunoSEQ multiplex PCR; TCRdb keeps in-frame clones, though not all of them. The table records about 63,000 clones, 75% to 85% of them present only once. The sample consisted of peripheral blood. Every receptor here comes from a man in his fifties or sixties with COVID-19, enrolled during active disease.

This rearrangement joins TRBV6-2 or TRBV6-3 to TRBJ2-7, with 9 bases lining up with TRBD2. This CDR3 is built from 15 residues. Per germline, CDR1 MNHEY and CDR2 SVGEGT. Trimming removed 4 bases from V and 6 bases from J; junction bases left unmatched: 10. CDR3 loop: CASSFGVAGVGEQYF. CDR3 nucleotides: TGTGCCAGCAGTTTCGGGGTAGCGGGAGTCGGCGAGCAGTACTTC.

V usage is TRBV2 and J usage is TRBJ2-5, with 11 bases lining up with TRBD2. The V and J ends lost 5 bases and 0 bases, in that order; junction bases with no gene match: 5. The CDR3 length is 16 residues. CDR1 and CDR2 (germline): SNHLY, FYNNEI. The CDR3 DNA reads TGTGCCAGCAGTCCGACTAGCGGGGTGTACCAAGAGACCCAGTACTTC. As protein: CASSPTSGVYQETQYF.

This clone was counted between two and nine times. This chain uses TRBV18 with TRBJ1-5, with no clear D. The germline V and J ends were trimmed by 0 bases and 1 base, with 10 bases remaining between them. Germline V gene lookup returns CDR1 KGHSH and CDR2 LQKENI. The CDR3 extends over 16 amino acids. The CDR3 loop is CASSPPTTSSNQPQHF. CDR3 in DNA: TGTGCCAGCTCACCACCTACAACGTCGAGCAATCAGCCCCAGCATTTT.

The genes are TRBV18 and TRBJ2-7; possible D gene TRBD2, 5 bases. V was trimmed by 6 bases and J by 7 bases, leaving 13 bases between them. This CDR3 is built from 12 residues. Germline CDR1 is KGHSH and CDR2 is LQKENI. Written as DNA, the CDR3 is TGTGCCAGCTCTCATCGGAGCGGAGAGCAGTACTTC. Amino acids: CASSHRSGEQYF.

The rearrangement uses TRBV4-1 and TRBJ2-5; D not resolved. Trimming stripped 0 bases from V and 4 bases from J, with 9 bases between. This CDR3 spans 14 amino acids. CDR1 and CDR2 (germline): MGHRA, YSYEKL. The CDR3 loop reads CASSQEEVAETQYF. CDR3 sequence (DNA): TGCGCCAGCAGCCAAGAAGAGGTTGCAGAGACCCAGTACTTC.

This clone was counted once. The chain employs TRBV5-6 and TRBJ2-5; 12 bases align to TRBD2. CDR3 size: 17 residues. Germline assignment: CDR1 SGHDT and CDR2 YYEEEE. After removal of 2 bases from V and 4 bases from J, the junction contained 9 bases not matched to a gene. The CDR3 is CASSLDGPGLAGETQYF. CDR3 DNA: TGTGCCAGCAGCTTAGATGGGCCGGGACTAGCGGGAGAGACCCAGTACTTC.

The chain joins TRBV27 to TRBJ2-7; D gene unclear. The V end lost 5 bases, the J end lost 3 bases, and 14 bases lay between the germline ends. From germline, CDR1 is MNHEY and CDR2 SMNVEV (reference sequence). The CDR3 sequence is 14 residues long. The CDR3 DNA reads TGTGCCAGCAGTCTTACAGATTCCAACTACGAGCAGTACTTC. Translating it yields CASSLTDSNYEQYF.

J is TRBJ2-3 and V is TRBV18, with D perhaps matching TRBD1 (5 bases). The germline V gene encodes CDR1 KGHSH and CDR2 LQKENI. The CDR3 loop spans 16 amino acids. V was cut by 0 bases and J by 4 bases, with 14 bases left in between. The CDR3 region has the DNA TGTGCCAGCTCACCACCAGGGGCGGATCGGGCAGATACGCAGTATTTT. This encodes CASSPPGADRADTQYF.

This clone appeared a single time. The V and J genes are TRBV6-5 and TRBJ2-5, with D tentatively TRBD2 (5 bases). Germline V lookup: CDR1 MNHEY, CDR2 SVGAGI. The V and J ends lost 5 bases and 5 bases respectively, with 12 bases between them. The CDR3 length is 13 residues. The CDR3 loop reads CASSRTFGETQYF. CDR3 in DNA: TGTGCCAGCAGTCGGACTTTTGGCGAGACCCAGTACTTC.

V gene TRBV18 combines with J gene TRBJ2-3; D gene ambiguous. The CDR3 sequence is 11 residues long. CDR1 and CDR2 (germline): KGHSH, LQKENI. The V end was cut by 3 bases, the J end by 5 bases, with 3 bases between. CDR3 region: CASSPGDTQYF. CDR3 in DNA: TGTGCCAGCTCACCCGGAGATACGCAGTATTTT.

V is TRBV6-4 and J is TRBJ2-3, with D perhaps matching TRBD2 (5 bases). CDR1 and CDR2 (germline): MRHNA, SNTAGT. V shed 6 bases and J shed 1 base, with 11 bases lying between them. This CDR3 is built from 14 residues. The CDR3, as DNA: TGTGCCAGCAGAGCGGAGGTGGGCACAGATACGCAGTATTTT. Translated, it gives CASRAEVGTDTQYF.

The genes are TRBV7-9 and TRBJ1-3, with a weak D call TRBD1 (5 bases). Trimming left V 1 base short and J 2 bases short, with 9 bases between. Germline lookup yields CDR1 SEHNR and CDR2 FQNEAQ (reference sequence). The CDR3 is 15 residues long. The CDR3 region has the DNA TGTGCCAGCAGCTTAGATCGGGGGGCTGGAAACACCATATATTTT. It yields the protein CASSLDRGAGNTIYF.

The rearrangement uses TRBV5-1 and TRBJ2-2, with a tentative D call TRBD2 (6 bases). This CDR3 is built from 14 residues. The V and J ends lost 10 bases and 0 bases respectively, with 13 bases between them. Germline CDR1 SGHRS, CDR2 YFSETQ. CDR3 bases: TGCGCCTCAGCCGGGGGTACGAACACCGGGGAGCTGTTTTTT. Its protein product is CASAGGTNTGELFF. Complete variable domain (other parts from reference TRBV5-1 and TRBJ2-2): KAGVTQTPRYLIKTRGQQVTLSCSPISGHRSVSWYQQTPGQGLQFLFEYFSETQRNKGNFPGRFSGRQFSNSRSEMNVSTLELGDSALYLCASAGGTNTGELFFGEGSRLTVL.

V and J are TRBV7-2 and TRBJ2-1; 12 nucleotides agree with TRBD2. The germline gives CDR1 SGHTA, CDR2 FQGNSA. The junction had 9 bases not matched to a gene; V was cut back by 7 bases and J by 2 bases. The CDR3 runs to 17 residues. CDR3 protein: CASMLAGGPGTYNEQFF. The DNA of the CDR3 is TGTGCCAGCATGCTAGCGGGAGGGCCAGGGACCTACAATGAGCAGTTCTTC. The variable domain in full, completed from reference TRBV7-2 and TRBJ2-1, reads GAGVSQSPSNKVTEKGKDVELRCDPISGHTALYWYRQSLGQGLEFLIYFQGNSAPDKSGLPSDRFSAERTGGSVSTLTIQRTQQEDSAVYLCASMLAGGPGTYNEQFFGPGTRLTVL.

J is TRBJ1-2 and V is TRBV9, with D perhaps matching TRBD1 (6 bases). The V end was cut by 4 bases, the J end by 5 bases, with 18 bases between. The CDR3 totals 15 residues. Germline loops: CDR1 SGDLS, CDR2 YYNGEE. The chain's CDR3 is CASSPSEGGSYGYTF. The CDR3, as DNA: TGTGCCAGCAGCCCCTCGGAGGGGGGGTCGTATGGCTACACCTTC.

This clone was found once. The chain couples TRBV18 to TRBJ1-2; TRBD1 matches 9 bases. Germline V gives CDR1 KGHSH, CDR2 LQKENI. CDR3 length equals 14 residues. The V segment lost 3 bases and the J segment 8 bases; nucleotides outside the gene matches: 7. DNA for the CDR3: TGTGCCAGCTCACCCCCGGGACAGGGAGGAGGCTACACCTTC. This translates into CASSPPGQGGGYTF. Using reference TRBV18 and TRBJ1-2 for the parts outside the CDR3, the full variable domain is NAGVMQNPRHLVRRRGQEARLRCSPMKGHSHVYWYRQLPEEGLKFMVYLQKENIIDESGMPKERFSAEFPKEGPSILRIQQVVRGDSAAYFCASSPPGQGGGYTFGSGTRLTVV.

The chain joins TRBV9 to TRBJ2-5; D possibly corresponds to TRBD2 (7 bases). CDR1 and CDR2 from the germline V gene are SGDLS and YYNGEE. V was pared by 6 bases and J by 1 base, with 19 bases between. CDR3 length equals 16 residues. CDR3 in DNA: TGTGCCAGCACTCCCGGCAACGGGGGGCCCCAAGAGACCCAGTACTTC. Its protein is CASTPGNGGPQETQYF.

The rearrangement links TRBV6-5 to TRBJ1-5; a weak D match, TRBD1 (5 bases). CDR1 and CDR2 from the germline V gene are MNHEY and SVGAGI. The CDR3 contains 11 residues. The V and J ends lost 8 bases and 6 bases respectively, with 8 bases between them. CDR3 DNA sequence: TGTGCCAGCCAGGGTGGTCAGCCCCAGCATTTT. Translation: CASQGGQPQHF.

The V call is TRBV2, the J call TRBJ2-1; D is undetermined. The CDR3 has 12 residues. Per the germline V gene, CDR1 is SNHLY and CDR2 is FYNNEI. V shed 6 bases and J shed 7 bases, with 10 bases lying between them. As DNA, the CDR3 is TGTGCCAGCAGGGTAGTCTCGAATGAGCAGTTCTTC. Translation gives CASRVVSNEQFF.

The V gene is TRBV5-6, the J gene TRBJ2-7, with 7 nucleotides matching TRBD1. V gave up 2 bases and J gave up 5 bases; unmatched junction bases: 4. The CDR3 covers 13 residues. The germline V gene encodes CDR1 SGHDT and CDR2 YYEEEE. The CDR3 region has the DNA TGTGCCAGCAGCTTCCCTACAGGGGACGAGCAGTACTTC. Protein product: CASSFPTGDEQYF.

The chain uses TRBV28 and TRBJ1-4, with D possibly matching TRBD1 (5 bases). This CDR3 contains 15 residues. V was shortened by 1 base and J by 6 bases, with 12 bases between the two germline ends. The germline CDR1 and CDR2 sequences are MDHEN and SYDVKM. The CDR3 sequence: CASSLSQGGDEKLFF. CDR3 bases: TGTGCCAGCAGTTTATCCCAGGGTGGGGATGAAAAACTGTTTTTT. Looking up the rest from reference TRBV28 and TRBJ1-4 gives the full variable domain: DVKVTQSSRYLVKRTGEKVFLECVQDMDHENMFWYRQDPGLGLRLIYFSYDVKMKEKGDIPEGYSVSREKKERFSLILESASTNQTSMYLCASSLSQGGDEKLFFGSGTQLSVL.

V usage is TRBV6-1 and J usage is TRBJ2-4; 8 positions match TRBD1. The CDR3 totals 17 residues. Germline trimming cut 6 bases from V and 3 bases from J; bases unmatched to any gene: 13. CDR1 and CDR2 from the germline V gene are MNHNS and SASEGT. For the CDR3, the DNA is TGTGCCAGCAGCGAAAACAGGGGGGTGGACCTCAAAAACATTCAGTACTTC. This codes for CASSENRGVDLKNIQYF.

The V gene is TRBV7-4, the J gene TRBJ2-3, with TRBD2 matching 13 bases. After removal of 0 bases from V and 4 bases from J, the junction contained 7 bases not matched to a gene. Germline values: CDR1 SGHVT, CDR2 SQSDAQ. The CDR3 is 18 amino acids. The CDR3 here is CASSLARTSGREPDTQYF. CDR3 sequence (DNA): TGTGCCAGCAGCTTAGCCCGGACTAGCGGGAGAGAACCAGATACGCAGTATTTT.

Only one count was recorded for this clone. The J gene is TRBJ2-3, the V gene TRBV7-9, with D perhaps matching TRBD1 (5 bases). Trimming took 5 bases from V and 5 from J, leaving 11 bases between them. CDR3 length equals 13 residues. Germline V gene lookup returns CDR1 SEHNR and CDR2 FQNEAQ (reference sequence). CDR3 sequence: CASSRRAVDTQYF. CDR3 sequence (DNA): TGTGCCAGCAGCCGCAGGGCGGTAGATACGCAGTATTTT.

The chain carries TRBV27 and TRBJ2-1; 8 bases line up with TRBD2. Germline lookup yields CDR1 MNHEY and CDR2 SMNVEV (reference sequence). Trimming cost V 2 bases and J 0 bases; bases outside gene matches: 0. This CDR3 has 15 residues. The CDR3 sequence is CASSLSGSSYNEQFF. The DNA for the CDR3 is TGTGCCAGCAGTTTAAGCGGGAGCTCCTACAATGAGCAGTTCTTC.

V gene TRBV19 combines with J gene TRBJ1-2, with TRBD1 matching 8 bases. Germline V gene sequence: CDR1 LNHDA, CDR2 SQIVND (reference sequence). The CDR3 sequence is 14 residues long. Trimming took 5 bases from V and 5 from J; bases not matched to a gene: 7. This CDR3 reads CASSLGQGEYGYTF. The CDR3 DNA follows: TGTGCCAGTAGTCTTGGACAGGGCGAGTATGGCTACACCTTC.

The gene calls are TRBV30 and TRBJ1-5, with D possibly TRBD1 on 6 matching bases. The V end lost 0 bases, the J end lost 4 bases, and 10 bases lay between the germline ends. The CDR3 consists of 14 residues. Germline V gene lookup returns CDR1 GTSNPN and CDR2 SVGIG (reference sequence). The CDR3 reads CAWSVGTPNQPQHF. CDR3 in DNA: TGTGCCTGGAGTGTAGGGACACCAAATCAGCCCCAGCATTTT. Based on the CDR3 plus reference TRBV30 and TRBJ1-5, the full variable domain is SQTIHQWPATLVQPVGSPLSLECTVEGTSNPNLYWYRQAAGRGLQLLFYSVGIGQISSEVPQNLSASRPQDRQFILSSKKLLLSDSGFYLCAWSVGTPNQPQHFGDGTRLSIL.

In nucleotides, the CDR3 is TGTGCCACCAGTGAAGGGACAGGGGGGCGGAATGAGCAGTTCTTC. Translating it yields CATSEGTGGRNEQFF. V usage is TRBV24-1 and J usage is TRBJ2-1, with 11 bases matching TRBD1. Trimming took 4 bases from V and 7 from J; bases not matched to a gene: 5. Per the germline V gene, CDR1 is KGHDR and CDR2 is SFDVKD. CDR3 length: 15 residues.

The gene calls are TRBV5-5 and TRBJ1-2, with 7 bases fitting TRBD1. V trimming: 7 bases; J trimming: 2 bases; junction bases outside the gene matches: 11. There are 15 residues in the CDR3. The germline CDR1 and CDR2 sequences are SGHKS and YYEKEE (reference sequence). The DNA of the CDR3 is TGTGCCAGCCAACGCCTTACAGGGGCCAACTATGGCTACACCTTC. It is translated as CASQRLTGANYGYTF.

The V call is TRBV6-6, the J call TRBJ2-3; TRBD1 might be the D (6 bases). Trimming pared 5 bases from V and 6 bases from J, leaving 18 bases between. CDR1 MNHNY and CDR2 SVGAGI come from the germline V gene (reference sequence). The length of the CDR3 is 15 residues. The CDR3 nucleotides are TGTGCCAGCAGTACCGGGACAATCCTCCCCGATACGCAGTATTTT. Residues: CASSTGTILPDTQYF.